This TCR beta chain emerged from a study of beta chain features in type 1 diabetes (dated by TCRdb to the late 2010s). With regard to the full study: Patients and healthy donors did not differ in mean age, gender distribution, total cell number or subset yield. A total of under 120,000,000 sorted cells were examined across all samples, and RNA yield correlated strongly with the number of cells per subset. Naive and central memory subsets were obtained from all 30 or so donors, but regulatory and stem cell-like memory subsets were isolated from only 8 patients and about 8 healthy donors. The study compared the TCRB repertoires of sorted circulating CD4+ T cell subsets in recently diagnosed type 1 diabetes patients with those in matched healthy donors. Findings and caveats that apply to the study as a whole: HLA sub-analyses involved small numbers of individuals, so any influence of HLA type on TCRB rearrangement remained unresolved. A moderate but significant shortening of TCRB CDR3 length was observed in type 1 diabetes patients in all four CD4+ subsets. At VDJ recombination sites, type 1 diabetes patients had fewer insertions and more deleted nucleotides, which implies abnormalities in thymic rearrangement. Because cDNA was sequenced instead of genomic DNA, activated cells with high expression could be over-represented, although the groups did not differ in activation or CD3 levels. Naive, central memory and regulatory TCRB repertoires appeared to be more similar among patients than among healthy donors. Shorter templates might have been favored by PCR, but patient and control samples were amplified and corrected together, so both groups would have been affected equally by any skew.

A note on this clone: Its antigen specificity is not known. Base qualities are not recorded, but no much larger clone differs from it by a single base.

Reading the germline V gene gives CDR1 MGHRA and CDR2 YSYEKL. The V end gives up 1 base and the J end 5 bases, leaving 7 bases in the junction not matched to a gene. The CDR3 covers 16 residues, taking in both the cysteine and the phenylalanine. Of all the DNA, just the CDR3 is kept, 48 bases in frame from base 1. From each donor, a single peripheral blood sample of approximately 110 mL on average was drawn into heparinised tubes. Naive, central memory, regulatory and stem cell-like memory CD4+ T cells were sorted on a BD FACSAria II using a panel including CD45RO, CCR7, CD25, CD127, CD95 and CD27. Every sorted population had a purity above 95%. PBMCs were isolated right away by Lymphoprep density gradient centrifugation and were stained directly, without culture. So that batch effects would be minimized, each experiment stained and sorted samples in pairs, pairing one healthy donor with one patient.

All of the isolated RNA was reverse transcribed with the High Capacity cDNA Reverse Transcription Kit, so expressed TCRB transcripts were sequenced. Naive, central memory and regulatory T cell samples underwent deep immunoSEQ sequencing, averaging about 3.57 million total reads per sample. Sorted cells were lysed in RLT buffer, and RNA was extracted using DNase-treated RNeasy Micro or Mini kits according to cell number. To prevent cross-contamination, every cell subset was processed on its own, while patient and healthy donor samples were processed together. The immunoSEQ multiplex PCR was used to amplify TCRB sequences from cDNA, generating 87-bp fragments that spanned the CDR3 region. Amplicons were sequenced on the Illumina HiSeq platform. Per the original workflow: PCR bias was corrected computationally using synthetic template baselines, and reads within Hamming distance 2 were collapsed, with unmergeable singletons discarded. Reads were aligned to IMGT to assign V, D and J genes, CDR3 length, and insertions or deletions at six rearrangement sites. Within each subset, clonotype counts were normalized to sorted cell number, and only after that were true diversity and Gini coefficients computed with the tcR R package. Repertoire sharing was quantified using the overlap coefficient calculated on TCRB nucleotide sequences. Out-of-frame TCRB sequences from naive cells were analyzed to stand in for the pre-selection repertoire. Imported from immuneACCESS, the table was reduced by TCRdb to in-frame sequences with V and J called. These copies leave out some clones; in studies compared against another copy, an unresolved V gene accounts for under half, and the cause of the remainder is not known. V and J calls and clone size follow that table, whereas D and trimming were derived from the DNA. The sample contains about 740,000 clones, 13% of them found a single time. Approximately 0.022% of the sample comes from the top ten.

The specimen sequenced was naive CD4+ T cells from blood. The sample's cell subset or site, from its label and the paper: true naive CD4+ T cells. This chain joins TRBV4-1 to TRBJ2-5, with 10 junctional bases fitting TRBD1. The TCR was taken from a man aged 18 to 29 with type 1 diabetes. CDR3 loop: CASSQVGTGDSETQYF. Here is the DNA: TGCGCCAGCAGCCAAGTAGGGACAGGGGATTCGGAGACCCAGTACTTC.